This T cell receptor beta chain was captured in a study of long-term antiretroviral therapy in people with HIV. The assay, immunoSEQ v3.0, was run at survey level. The data were produced by immunoSEQ multiplex PCR, yet TCRdb's version contains in-frame clones alone and is incomplete. The sample lists approximately 30,000 clones, 65% to 85% occurring once. CDR1 and CDR2 (germline): KGHSH, LQKENI. CDR3 length equals 13 residues. V was shortened by 4 bases and J by 0 bases, with 6 bases between the two germline ends. The rearrangement uses TRBV18 and TRBJ1-2; D is undetermined. The sequence was obtained from a young man with HIV. Sequenced material: unsorted PBMCs, taken 2.7 to 2.8 years after starting antiretroviral therapy. Here the CDR3 DNA reads TGTGCCAGCTCACGACCACCTAACTATGGCTACACCTTC. The encoded protein is CASSRPPNYGYTF. Using reference TRBV18 and TRBJ1-2 for the parts outside the CDR3, the full variable domain is NAGVMQNPRHLVRRRGQEARLRCSPMKGHSHVYWYRQLPEEGLKFMVYLQKENIIDESGMPKERFSAEFPKEGPSILRIQQVVRGDSAAYFCASSRPPNYGYTFGSGTRLTVV.